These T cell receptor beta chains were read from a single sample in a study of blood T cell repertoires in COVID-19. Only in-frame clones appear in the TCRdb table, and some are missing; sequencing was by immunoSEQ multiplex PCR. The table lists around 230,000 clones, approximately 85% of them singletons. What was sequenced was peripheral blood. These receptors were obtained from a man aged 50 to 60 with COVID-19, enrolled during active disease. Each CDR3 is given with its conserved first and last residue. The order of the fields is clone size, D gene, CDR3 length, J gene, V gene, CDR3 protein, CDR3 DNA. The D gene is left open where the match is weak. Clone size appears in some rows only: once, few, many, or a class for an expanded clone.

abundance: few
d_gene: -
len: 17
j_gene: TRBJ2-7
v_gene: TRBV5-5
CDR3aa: CASSLFTGGGPSYEQYF
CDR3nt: TGTGCCAGCAGCTTGTTCACAGGGGGGGGCCCTTCCTACGAGCAGTACTTC

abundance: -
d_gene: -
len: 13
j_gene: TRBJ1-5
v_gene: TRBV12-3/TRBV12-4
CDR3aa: CASSFSPNQPQHF
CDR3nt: TGTGCCAGCAGTTTTTCCCCAAATCAGCCCCAGCATTTT

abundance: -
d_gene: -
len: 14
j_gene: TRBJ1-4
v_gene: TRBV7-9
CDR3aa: CASSLAQGNEKLFF
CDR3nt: TGTGCCAGCAGCTTAGCGCAGGGTAATGAAAAACTGTTTTTT

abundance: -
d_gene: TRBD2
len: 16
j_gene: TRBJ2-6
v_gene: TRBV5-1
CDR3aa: CASSHMTAGETNVLTF
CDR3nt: TGCGCCAGCAGCCACATGACGGCGGGGGAGACCAACGTCCTGACTTTC

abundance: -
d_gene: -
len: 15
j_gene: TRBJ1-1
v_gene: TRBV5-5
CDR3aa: CASSLGQIGDTEAFF
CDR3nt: TGTGCCAGCAGCCTAGGACAGATTGGGGACACTGAAGCTTTCTTT

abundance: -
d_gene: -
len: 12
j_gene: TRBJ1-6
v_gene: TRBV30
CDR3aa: CAWGRGGVPLHF
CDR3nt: TGTGCCTGGGGGAGGGGGGGGGTACCCCTCCACTTT

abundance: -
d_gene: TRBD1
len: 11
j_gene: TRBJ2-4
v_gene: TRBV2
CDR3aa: CASRGGQGRYF
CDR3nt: TGTGCCAGCAGGGGAGGACAGGGCCGCTACTTC

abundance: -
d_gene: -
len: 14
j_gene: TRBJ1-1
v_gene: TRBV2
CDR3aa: CASSGLQAGTEAFF
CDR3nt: TGTGCCAGCAGTGGTCTACAGGCTGGCACTGAAGCTTTCTTT

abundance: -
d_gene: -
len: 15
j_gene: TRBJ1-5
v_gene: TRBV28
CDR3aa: CASRTYTPANQPQHF
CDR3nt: TGTGCCAGCAGAACCTATACTCCCGCCAATCAGCCCCAGCATTTT

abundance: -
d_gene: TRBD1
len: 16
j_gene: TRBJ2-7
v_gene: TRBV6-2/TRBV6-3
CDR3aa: CASSDWSGTGVYEQYF
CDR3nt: TGTGCCAGCAGCGACTGGTCCGGGACAGGCGTATACGAGCAGTACTTC

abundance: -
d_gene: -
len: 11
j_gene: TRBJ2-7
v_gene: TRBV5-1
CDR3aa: CASKQGYEQYF
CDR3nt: TGCGCCAGCAAGCAGGGTTACGAGCAGTACTTC

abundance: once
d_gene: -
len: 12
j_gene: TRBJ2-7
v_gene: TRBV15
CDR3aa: CATSRDGHEQYF
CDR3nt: TGTGCCACCAGCAGAGATGGGCACGAGCAGTACTTC

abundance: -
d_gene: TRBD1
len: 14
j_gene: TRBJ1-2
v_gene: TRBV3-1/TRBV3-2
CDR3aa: CASSPRTGNYGYTF
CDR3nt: TGTGCCAGCAGCCCCCGGACAGGGAACTATGGCTACACCTTC

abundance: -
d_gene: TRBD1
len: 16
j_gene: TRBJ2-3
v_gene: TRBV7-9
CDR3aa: CASRHIPGQGPDTQYF
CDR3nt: TGTGCCAGCAGACATATACCGGGACAGGGACCCGATACGCAGTATTTT

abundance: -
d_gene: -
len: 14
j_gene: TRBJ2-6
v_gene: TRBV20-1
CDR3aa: CSASLGPGANVLTF
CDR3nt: TGCAGTGCTAGTTTGGGGCCTGGGGCCAACGTCCTGACTTTC

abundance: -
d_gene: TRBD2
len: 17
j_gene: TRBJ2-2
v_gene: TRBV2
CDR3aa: CASRALAGGPWTGELFF
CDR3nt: TGTGCCAGCAGGGCCCTAGCGGGGGGGCCTTGGACCGGGGAGCTGTTTTTT

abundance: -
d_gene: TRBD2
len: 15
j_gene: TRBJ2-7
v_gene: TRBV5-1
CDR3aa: CASSSGLAGAREQYF
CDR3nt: TGCGCCAGCAGCTCCGGACTAGCGGGGGCCCGCGAGCAGTACTTC

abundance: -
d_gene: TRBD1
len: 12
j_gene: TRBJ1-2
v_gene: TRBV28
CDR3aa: CASRGTVDGYTF
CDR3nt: TGTGCCAGCAGGGGGACAGTTGATGGCTACACCTTC

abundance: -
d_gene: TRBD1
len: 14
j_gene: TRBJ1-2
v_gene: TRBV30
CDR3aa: CAWSPGQVNYGYTF
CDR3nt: TGTGCCTGGAGTCCGGGACAGGTCAACTATGGCTACACCTTC

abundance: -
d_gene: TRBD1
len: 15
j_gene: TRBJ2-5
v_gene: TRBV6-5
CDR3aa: CASSPDRGAWETQYF
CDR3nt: TGTGCCAGCAGTCCGGACAGGGGGGCCTGGGAGACCCAGTACTTC

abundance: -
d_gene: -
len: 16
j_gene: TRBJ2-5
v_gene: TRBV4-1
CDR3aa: CASSQDFSGRGETQYF
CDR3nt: TGCGCCAGCAGCCAAGATTTCTCGGGTCGAGGGGAGACCCAGTACTTC

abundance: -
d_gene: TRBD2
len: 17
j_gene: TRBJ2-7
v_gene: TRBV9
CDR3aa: CASSVAPTSGGAEEQYF
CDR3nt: TGTGCCAGCAGCGTAGCTCCGACTAGCGGGGGGGCAGAAGAGCAGTACTTC

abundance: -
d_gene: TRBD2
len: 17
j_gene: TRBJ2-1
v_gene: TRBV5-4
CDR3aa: CASSLGLAGAGGNEQFF
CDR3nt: TGTGCCAGCAGCTTGGGACTAGCGGGGGCTGGGGGAAATGAGCAGTTCTTC

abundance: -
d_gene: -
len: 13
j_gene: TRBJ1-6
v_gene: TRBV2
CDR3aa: CASLPYRNSPLHF
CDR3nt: TGTGCCAGCCTCCCCTATCGGAATTCACCCCTCCACTTT

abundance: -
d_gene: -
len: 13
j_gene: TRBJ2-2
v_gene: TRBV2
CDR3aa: CASTGEYTGELFF
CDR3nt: TGTGCCAGCACAGGGGAATACACCGGGGAGCTGTTTTTT

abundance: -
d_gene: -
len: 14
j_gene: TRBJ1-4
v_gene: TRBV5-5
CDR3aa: CASSLSRRNEKLFF
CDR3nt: TGTGCCAGCAGCTTAAGCAGGCGAAATGAAAAACTGTTTTTT

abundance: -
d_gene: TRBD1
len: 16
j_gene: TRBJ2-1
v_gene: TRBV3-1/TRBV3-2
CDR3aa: CASSQDETLQGNEQFF
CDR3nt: TGTGCCAGCAGCCAAGACGAAACCCTACAGGGGAATGAGCAGTTCTTC

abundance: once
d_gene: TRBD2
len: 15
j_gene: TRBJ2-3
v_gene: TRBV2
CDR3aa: CASGAGGPVTDTQYF
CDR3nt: TGTGCCAGCGGCGCGGGGGGGCCTGTCACAGATACGCAGTATTTT

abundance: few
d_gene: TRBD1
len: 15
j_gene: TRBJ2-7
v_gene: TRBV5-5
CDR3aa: CASSLGGQLSYEQYF
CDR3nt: TGTGCCAGCAGCTTGGGGGGACAGCTCTCCTACGAGCAGTACTTC

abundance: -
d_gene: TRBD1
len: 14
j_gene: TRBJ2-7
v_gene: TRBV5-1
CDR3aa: CASSLQGPNYEQYF
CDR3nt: TGCGCCAGCAGCTTACAGGGGCCAAATTACGAGCAGTACTTC

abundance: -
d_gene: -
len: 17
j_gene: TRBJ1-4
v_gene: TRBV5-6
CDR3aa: CASSALGGVATNEKLFF
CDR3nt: TGTGCCAGCAGCGCCCTGGGAGGGGTTGCAACTAATGAAAAACTGTTTTTT

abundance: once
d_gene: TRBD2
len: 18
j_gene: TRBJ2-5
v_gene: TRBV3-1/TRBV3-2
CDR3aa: CASSPYLIFAGGRETQYF
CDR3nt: TGTGCCAGCAGCCCATACCTCATTTTTGCGGGGGGGCGGGAGACCCAGTACTTC

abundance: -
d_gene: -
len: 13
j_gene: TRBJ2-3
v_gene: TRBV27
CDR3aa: CASNTKNTDTQYF
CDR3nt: TGTGCCAGCAACACTAAAAACACAGATACGCAGTATTTT

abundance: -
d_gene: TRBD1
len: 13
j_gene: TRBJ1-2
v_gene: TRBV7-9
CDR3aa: CASSPAGGYGYTF
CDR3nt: TGTGCCAGCAGCCCGGCAGGGGGCTATGGCTACACCTTC

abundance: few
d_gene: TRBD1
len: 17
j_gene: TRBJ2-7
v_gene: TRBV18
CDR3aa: CASSLYQPGQGSHEQYF
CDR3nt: TGTGCCAGCTCACTGTACCAGCCGGGACAGGGGTCCCACGAGCAGTACTTC

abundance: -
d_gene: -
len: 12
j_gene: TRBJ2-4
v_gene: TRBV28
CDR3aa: CASRQGGGIQYF
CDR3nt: TGTGCCAGCAGGCAGGGAGGAGGCATTCAGTACTTC

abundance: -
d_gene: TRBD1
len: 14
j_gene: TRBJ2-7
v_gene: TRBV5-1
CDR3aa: CASTGTVRPYEQYF
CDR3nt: TGCGCCAGTACCGGGACAGTGAGACCCTACGAGCAGTACTTC

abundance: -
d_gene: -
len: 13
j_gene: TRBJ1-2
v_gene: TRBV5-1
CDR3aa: CASSSDGNYGYTF
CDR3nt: TGCGCCAGCAGCTCCGACGGGAACTATGGCTACACCTTC

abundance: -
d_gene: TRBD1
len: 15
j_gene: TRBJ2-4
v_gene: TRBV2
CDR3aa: CASSGDRGAKNIQYF
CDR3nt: TGTGCCAGCAGTGGGGACAGGGGGGCCAAAAACATTCAGTACTTC

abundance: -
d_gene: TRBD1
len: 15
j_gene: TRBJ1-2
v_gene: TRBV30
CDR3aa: CAWSPGVDRVYGYTF
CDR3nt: TGTGCCTGGAGCCCTGGGGTAGACAGGGTCTATGGCTACACCTTC

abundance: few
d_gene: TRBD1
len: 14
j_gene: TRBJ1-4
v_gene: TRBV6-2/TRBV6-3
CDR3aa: CASSYTSGQGKLFF
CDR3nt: TGTGCCAGCAGTTACACCTCGGGACAGGGAAAACTGTTTTTT

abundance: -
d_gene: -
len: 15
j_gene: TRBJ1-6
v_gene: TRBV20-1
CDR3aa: CSASNWGETNSPLHF
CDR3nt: TGCAGTGCTAGTAACTGGGGCGAGACAAATTCACCCCTCCACTTT

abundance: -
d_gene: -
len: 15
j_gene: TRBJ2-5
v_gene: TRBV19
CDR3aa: CASRAGQSYQETQYF
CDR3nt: TGTGCCAGTAGGGCGGGACAGTCGTACCAAGAGACCCAGTACTTC

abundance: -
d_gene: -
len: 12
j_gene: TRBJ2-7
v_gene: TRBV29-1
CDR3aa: CSVGGPGTQQYF
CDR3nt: TGCAGCGTTGGTGGGCCGGGGACACAACAGTACTTC

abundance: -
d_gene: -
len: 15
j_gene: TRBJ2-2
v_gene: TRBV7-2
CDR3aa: CASSFLGGGTGELFF
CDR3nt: TGTGCCAGCAGCTTCCTTGGGGGAGGAACCGGGGAGCTGTTTTTT